This T cell receptor (beta chain) was found in a study of blood T cell repertoires in COVID-19. Overall study context: Samples taken during acute and convalescent COVID-19 were collected in the United States, Italy and Spain. T cells, B-cell-depleted T cells, or PBMCs provided the cDNA or gDNA that served as material.

Study processing details: Amplification from reference gene primers served as the basis for estimated nucleated cell counts. Libraries were prepared by immunoSEQ multiplex PCR; TCRdb keeps only in-frame clonotypes and omits some of them. That table supplies the V and J calls and clone size; D and trimming were determined from the DNA. This table holds roughly 49,000 clones, 65% to 85% found once. This CDR3 has 15 amino acids. V was shortened by 3 bases and J by 2 bases, with 13 bases between the two germline ends. The germline gives CDR1 PRHDT, CDR2 FYEKMQ (reference sequence). The V call is TRBV13, the J call TRBJ1-2; tentatively, D is TRBD1 (5 bases). Sequenced: peripheral blood. The sequence came from a man aged 50 to 60 with acute or convalescent COVID-19. This chain's CDR3 is CASSLALTDNYGYTF. In DNA form, the CDR3 reads TGTGCCAGCAGCTTGGCCCTGACAGACAACTATGGCTACACCTTC.